This TCR beta chain was sequenced for a study of CD8+CD57+ T cells in acquired aplastic anemia. Study-level results: A set of 25 to 35 CD8+ CDR3 sequences was shared between patients and controls, and these sequences appeared highly expressed in patients. Patients did not significantly differ from controls in CD8+ Simpson's diversity.

This clonotype was detected once. Its antigen is currently unknown. A much larger clone lies a single base off, so this may be a read error. Germline values: CDR1 MNHNY, CDR2 SVGAGI (reference sequence). Trimming removed 6 bases from V and 3 bases from J, with 18 bases in between. The CDR3 is 15 residues long. Researchers used genomic DNA as the template to profile TCR beta VDJ and CDR3. TCRdb itself ran the reads through MiXCR, one entry per CDR3 protein. The profile shows roughly 190,000 distinct CDR3 sequences, about 53% of them singletons. Sequencing was done on a sample of sorted CD4+, CD8+, or CD8+CD57+ T cells (not recorded which) from PBMCs. This receptor was identified in a human donor in good health, serving as a control. The chain has TRBV6-6 and TRBJ2-7, with D unclear. CDR3 sequence (DNA): TGTGCCAGCAGGGGCGTGGACGGGTCCCTCTACGAGCAGTACTTC. It is translated as CASRGVDGSLYEQYF.